These 28 T cell receptor beta chains were all obtained from the same sample, sequenced in a study of T cell repertoires in cytomegalovirus infection. TCRdb reanalysed the reads using MiXCR and keeps one entry per CDR3 protein. Among nearly 650,000 distinct CDR3 sequences, 20% to 30% were seen once, and the ten largest hold around 8%. Specimen: CD8+ T cells from PBMCs. All receptors come from a human donor in good health (CMV status not recorded). Some clones in this sample may be carry-over from other donors' samples.

This clonotype was seen more than once but under ten times. V usage is TRBV29-1 and J usage is TRBJ2-1; 11 bases line up with TRBD2. Looked up from germline, CDR1 is SQVTM and CDR2 is ANQGSEA. This CDR3 region has 16 residues. The junction had 14 bases not matched to a gene; V was cut back by 5 bases and J by 8 bases. CDR3 residues: CSVPEVAGGPSYEQFF. The CDR3 DNA is TGCAGCGTTCCCGAGGTAGCGGGGGGGCCGTCATATGAGCAGTTCTTC.

This chain connects TRBV7-6 to TRBJ2-6; D call uncertain. V lost 5 bases, J lost 2 bases, and 10 bases lay in between. This CDR3 spans 15 amino acids. Germline lookup yields CDR1 SGHVS and CDR2 FNYEAQ. CDR3 nucleotides: TGTGCCAGCAGCGATATTGTAGCTGGGGCCAACGTCCTGACTTTC. It encodes CASSDIVAGANVLTF.

This clonotype was seen at least ten times. The gene calls are TRBV19 and TRBJ1-1; D might be TRBD1 (6 bases). This CDR3 region has 15 residues. The V gene lost 3 bases and the J gene lost 1 base, with 12 bases spanning the gap. Germline-derived CDR1 and CDR2 are LNHDA and SQIVND (reference sequence). In nucleotides, the CDR3 is TGTGCCAGTAGTATGGGGGCAGGTCAGAACACTGAAGCTTTCTTT. As protein: CASSMGAGQNTEAFF.

Of note for this clonotype: One end of the junction fails to match germline, which may point to a read error. The chain uses TRBV27 and TRBJ2-7; D gene unclear. Germline V gene lookup returns CDR1 MNHEY and CDR2 SMNVEV (reference sequence). This CDR3 has 13 residues. The CDR3 DNA reads TGTGCCACCAGTTTATCCAGTCGCTACGAGCAGTACTTC. Its protein product is CATSLSSRYEQYF.

A few counts support this clonotype. The V and J genes are TRBV6-5 and TRBJ2-3; the D is unclear. CDR1 and CDR2 from the germline V gene are MNHEY and SVGAGI. V gave up 4 bases and J gave up 3 bases, with 23 bases separating them. CDR3 length: 18 amino acids. The chain's CDR3 is CASSSSDEEGEPTDTQYF. DNA for the CDR3: TGTGCCAGCAGTTCCTCGGACGAGGAAGGCGAGCCGACAGATACGCAGTATTTT.

J is TRBJ2-7 and V is TRBV29-1; 7 positions agree with TRBD1. Germline CDR1 SQVTM, CDR2 ANQGSEA. The CDR3 covers 13 residues. Germline trimming cut 5 bases from V and 0 bases from J; bases unmatched to any gene: 4. CDR3 sequence: CSVQGVISYEQYF. Written as DNA, the CDR3 is TGCAGCGTTCAGGGGGTCATCTCCTACGAGCAGTACTTC.

The J gene is TRBJ2-6, the V gene TRBV6-5, with 9 bases identical to TRBD1. CDR1 and CDR2 from the germline V gene are MNHEY and SVGAGI. There are 20 residues in the CDR3. V gave up 2 bases and J gave up 0 bases; unmatched junction bases: 11. This chain's CDR3 is CASSYKVRTGDSSGANVLTF. In DNA form, the CDR3 reads TGTGCCAGCAGTTACAAGGTCAGGACAGGGGACTCCTCTGGGGCCAACGTCCTGACTTTC.

J is TRBJ2-7 and V is TRBV27; D uncertain. The germline CDR1 and CDR2 sequences are MNHEY and SMNVEV (reference sequence). With 5 bases removed from V and 5 bases from J, the gap between germline ends came to 10 bases. The CDR3 totals 12 residues. CDR3 protein: CASSRSGDEQYV. The CDR3 nucleotides read TGTGCCAGCAGTCGCTCTGGAGACGAGCAGTACGTC.

This clonotype was detected once. A much larger clone lies a single base off, so this may be a read error. The chain couples TRBV4-1 to TRBJ1-3, with 8 bases matching TRBD1. This CDR3 has 15 amino acids. Per germline, CDR1 MGHRA and CDR2 YSYEKL. Here the CDR3 reads CTSSQLDRAGNTIYF. CDR3 in DNA: TGCACCAGCAGCCAACTGGACAGGGCCGGAAACACCATATATTTT.

This clonotype was observed many times. Written as DNA, the CDR3 is TGTGCCAGCAGGGAGAAATTGGGTTACGAGCAGTACGTC. This codes for CASREKLGYEQYV. V usage is TRBV6-1 and J usage is TRBJ2-7, with D unresolved. The length of the CDR3 is 13 residues. The germline V and J ends were trimmed by 6 bases and 4 bases, with 13 bases remaining between them. Per germline, CDR1 MNHNS and CDR2 SASEGT.

This clonotype occurred many times. The J gene is TRBJ2-3, the V gene TRBV7-8; D possibly matches TRBD1 or TRBD2 (6 bases each). The CDR3 runs to 16 residues. The germline CDR1 and CDR2 sequences are SGHVS and FQNEAQ. Trimming pared 2 bases from V and 3 bases from J, leaving 15 bases between. CDR3 bases: TGTGCCAGCAGCTTAAGTCCCGGGGGCAGAACAGATACGCAGTATTTT. Its translation: CASSLSPGGRTDTQYF.

The V call is TRBV3-1, the J call TRBJ2-1, with no clear D. There are 12 residues in the CDR3. Germline V lookup: CDR1 LGHDT, CDR2 YNNKEL (reference sequence). Trimming took 5 bases from V and 3 from J, leaving 5 bases between them. This chain's CDR3 is CASSKNYNEQFF. The CDR3 bases are TGTGCCAGCAGCAAGAACTACAATGAGCAGTTCTTC.

This clonotype was seen more than once but under ten times. V usage is TRBV10-2 and J usage is TRBJ2-5, with D maybe TRBD1 (5 bases). Germline lookup yields CDR1 WSHSY and CDR2 SAAADI. V was trimmed by 5 bases and J by 1 base, leaving 14 bases between them. This CDR3 spans 15 amino acids. CDR3 region: CASSFLGQFQETQYF. The CDR3 nucleotides read TGCGCCAGCAGTTTTTTGGGGCAGTTCCAAGAGACCCAGTACTTC.

This rearrangement joins TRBV7-2 to TRBJ2-3, with TRBD2 matching 10 bases. The J segment lost 6 bases and the V segment lost 5 bases, leaving 8 bases of the junction unmatched. This CDR3 contains 15 residues. Germline V CDR1 and CDR2: SGHTA, FQGNSA. The CDR3 nucleotides read TGTGCCAGCAGCCTAGGGACTAGCGATTCGGATACGCAGTATTTT. It yields the protein CASSLGTSDSDTQYF.

This clonotype occurred many times. The rearrangement links TRBV12-3 or TRBV12-4 to TRBJ2-7; the match to TRBD1 covers 7 bases. V lost 7 bases, J lost 6 bases, and 12 bases stayed unmatched. The CDR3 contains 14 residues. The CDR3 protein is CASTSPQGDCEQYV. CDR3 in DNA: TGTGCCAGCACCTCCCCCCAGGGGGATTGCGAGCAGTACGTC.

The table lists this clonotype with a few counts. The chain employs TRBV14 and TRBJ2-1; D is unresolved. The CDR3 loop spans 15 amino acids. The V end lost 0 bases, the J end lost 7 bases, and 13 bases lay between the germline ends. In germline, CDR1 is SGHDN, CDR2 FVKESK. The CDR3 region has the DNA TGTGCCAGCAGCCAAGAATGGCCCCGATGGAATGAGCAGTTCTTC. This gives the protein CASSQEWPRWNEQFF.

This clonotype occurred many times. The J gene is TRBJ1-5, the V gene TRBV12-3 or TRBV12-4; D unresolved. V dropped 3 bases and J dropped 11 bases, with 8 bases sitting between them. The CDR3 totals 11 residues. The CDR3 loop reads CASSFGPAQHF. The CDR3 region has the DNA TGTGCCAGCAGTTTCGGGCCGGCCCAGCATTTT.

This clonotype was counted many times. The chain combines TRBV6-5 with TRBJ2-2; 13 bases match TRBD2. This CDR3 comprises 19 residues. With 0 bases clipped from V and 1 base from J, the junction kept 5 bases outside the gene matches. In germline, CDR1 is MNHEY, CDR2 SVGAGI. The CDR3 here is CASSYSTGLAGLNTGELFF. DNA of the CDR3: TGTGCCAGCAGTTACTCGACGGGACTAGCGGGGCTGAACACCGGGGAGCTGTTTTTT.

This clonotype was observed a handful of times. V gene TRBV15 combines with J gene TRBJ1-1; tentative D call: TRBD1 (6 bases). This CDR3 is 15 amino acids long. The germline gives CDR1 LNHNV, CDR2 YYDKDF (reference sequence). The V gene lost 3 bases and the J gene lost 0 bases, with 11 bases spanning the gap. The CDR3 nucleotides are TGTGCCACCAGCAGTCCTACAGGGCTGAACACTGAAGCTTTCTTT. Translating gives CATSSPTGLNTEAFF.

The chain carries TRBV5-6 and TRBJ2-7, with D uncertain. Germline loops: CDR1 SGHDT, CDR2 YYEEEE. Trimming stripped 4 bases from V and 0 bases from J, with 11 bases between. The CDR3 is 14 residues long. CDR3 loop: CASSAPRSSYEQYV. The CDR3 bases are TGTGCCAGCAGCGCCCCCAGGAGCTCCTACGAGCAGTACGTC.

The rearrangement links TRBV6-5 to TRBJ1-5; 7 nucleotides line up with TRBD1. This CDR3 comprises 22 residues. The ends lost 4 bases at V and 5 bases at J; junction bases unmatched: 29. Per the germline V gene, CDR1 is MNHEY and CDR2 is SVGAGI. The CDR3 DNA sequence: TGTGCCAGCAGTTGTACCGACAGGGCTCCTCTGGACCCTCCCCCTAAGGATCAGCCCCAGCATTTT. This translates into CASSCTDRAPLDPPPKDQPQHF.

The gene calls are TRBV5-4 and TRBJ2-2, with 8 positions matching TRBD1. The CDR3 is 16 amino acids. V lost 3 bases, J lost 4 bases, and 8 bases stayed unmatched. The germline CDR1 and CDR2 sequences are SGHNT and YYREEE (reference sequence). For the CDR3, the DNA is TGTGCCAGCAGCTCGTCAGGGGGCTTAAGCACCGGGGAGCTGTTTTTT. This sequence encodes CASSSSGGLSTGELFF.

The V gene is TRBV27, the J gene TRBJ2-1, with 7 bases lining up with TRBD1. The CDR3 extends over 15 amino acids. In germline, CDR1 is MNHEY, CDR2 SMNVEV (reference sequence). The J segment lost 4 bases and the V segment lost 5 bases, leaving 8 bases of the junction unmatched. CDR3: CASSTRGGVYNEQFF. CDR3 sequence (DNA): TGTGCCAGCAGTACGAGAGGGGGCGTATACAATGAGCAGTTCTTC.

V usage is TRBV4-3 and J usage is TRBJ1-2, with D perhaps TRBD1 (5 bases). V was clipped by 1 base and J by 3 bases, with 6 bases between them. The CDR3 runs to 13 residues. Looked up from germline, CDR1 is LGHNA and CDR2 is YSLEER. The CDR3 region is CASSQGTYYGYTF. The CDR3 bases are TGCGCCAGCAGCCAAGGGACATACTATGGCTACACCTTC.

The genes are TRBV6-6 and TRBJ1-2; D gene ambiguous. Trimming took off 0 bases at V and 0 bases at J, with 11 bases between the two ends. CDR3 size: 16 residues. Per the germline V gene, CDR1 is MNHNY and CDR2 is SVGAGI (reference sequence). The CDR3 DNA follows: TGTGCCAGCAGTTACTCGAAACTCGGAACTAACTATGGCTACACCTTC. Translation: CASSYSKLGTNYGYTF.

Comment on this clonotype: A read error may account for a junction end that differs from germline. The rearrangement joins TRBV4-1 to TRBJ2-1; TRBD2 agrees at 7 bases. This CDR3 spans 17 amino acids. CDR1 is MGHRA and CDR2 is YSYEKL in the germline V gene. The CDR3 loop reads CTSSQAGTPGGNNEQFF. CDR3 in DNA: TGCACCAGCAGCCAAGCAGGAACCCCGGGAGGAAACAATGAGCAGTTCTTC.

The rearrangement uses TRBV20-1 and TRBJ1-5; 7 bases map to TRBD1. Germline V gene lookup returns CDR1 DFQATT and CDR2 SNEGSKA (reference sequence). V shed 6 bases and J 3 bases; nucleotides not matched to a gene: 5. The CDR3 has 13 residues. The CDR3 sequence is CSAYRGPNQPQHF. The CDR3 coding sequence is TGCAGTGCGTACAGGGGTCCCAATCAGCCCCAGCATTTT.

With regard to this clonotype: This could be a read error, since a much larger clone is one nucleotide away. The V call is TRBV6-6, the J call TRBJ2-1; D gene uncertain. The DNA end lines up better with TRBJ2-7; the J call may be wrong. The CDR3 runs 16 residues. Germline-derived CDR1 and CDR2 are MNHNY and SVGAGI (reference sequence). In DNA form, the CDR3 reads TGTGCCAGCAGTTACTCGACGGTTCCCCAGTTCAATGAGCAGTACTTC. Translation gives CASSYSTVPQFNEQYF.